The entry below describes one T cell receptor beta chain. Its antigen is currently unknown. V lost 4 bases to trimming and J lost 1 base; unmatched junction nucleotides: 14. CDR1 and CDR2 from the germline V gene are KGHDR and SFDVKD. The CDR3 is made up of 21 amino acids. The data are from a study of CD8 T cells in ankylosing spondylitis. Notes on the study in general: The authors reported significant enrichment of disease-linked clones in matched ankylosing spondylitis synovial fluid.

TCRdb itself ran the 5' RACE reads through MiXCR, one entry per CDR3 protein. The data show fewer than 200,000 distinct CDR3 sequences, around a sixth seen once. This sequence joins TRBV24-1 and TRBJ2-3, with 15 bases matching TRBD2. Specimen: blood, either unsorted or a sorted T cell fraction (not recorded which). The receptor was derived from a male donor aged 10 to 30 with ankylosing spondylitis or in good health (not recorded which). In nucleotides, the CDR3 is TGTGCCACCAGTGACCCAAATCGGGGGACTAGCGGGAGGCTCGGCACAGATACGCAGTATTTT. This codes for CATSDPNRGTSGRLGTDTQYF.